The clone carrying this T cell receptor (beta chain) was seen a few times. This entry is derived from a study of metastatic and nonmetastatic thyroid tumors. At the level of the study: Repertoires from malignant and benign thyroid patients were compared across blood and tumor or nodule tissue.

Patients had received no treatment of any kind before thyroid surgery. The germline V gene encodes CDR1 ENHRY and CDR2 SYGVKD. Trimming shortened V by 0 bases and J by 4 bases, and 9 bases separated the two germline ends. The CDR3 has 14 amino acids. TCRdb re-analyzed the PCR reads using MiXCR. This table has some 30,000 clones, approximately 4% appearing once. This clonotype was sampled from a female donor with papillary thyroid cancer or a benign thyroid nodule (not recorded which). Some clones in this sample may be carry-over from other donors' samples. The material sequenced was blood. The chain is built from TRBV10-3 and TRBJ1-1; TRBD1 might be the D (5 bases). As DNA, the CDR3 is TGTGCCATCAGTGAGTCCGGGGGTCCCACTGAAGCTTTCTTT. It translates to CAISESGGPTEAFF.